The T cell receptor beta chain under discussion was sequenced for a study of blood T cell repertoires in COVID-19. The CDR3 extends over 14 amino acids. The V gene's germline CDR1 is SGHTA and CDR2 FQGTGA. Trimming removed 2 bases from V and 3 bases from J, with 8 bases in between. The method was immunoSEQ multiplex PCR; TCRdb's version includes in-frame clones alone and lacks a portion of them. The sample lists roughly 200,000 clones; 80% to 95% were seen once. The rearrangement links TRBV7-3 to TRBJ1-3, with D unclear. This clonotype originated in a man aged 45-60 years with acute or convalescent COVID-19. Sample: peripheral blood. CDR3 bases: TGTGCCAGCAGCTTACATGGGCGTGGAAACACCATATATTTT. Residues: CASSLHGRGNTIYF.